This passage covers 12 T cell receptor beta chains from one sample sequenced in a study of STAT3 mutations in large granular lymphocyte leukemia. General study results and limits: In T-cell large granular lymphocyte leukemia, about half of patients showed multiple immunodominant subclonotypes.

Only in-frame clones appear in the TCRdb table, and some are missing; sequencing was by immunoSEQ multiplex PCR. The data show 30,000 to 45,000 clones, roughly 90% seen once. Their antigen targets remain unknown. The sample comprised PBMCs. The source of these receptors is a human donor with T large granular lymphocyte leukemia. Some clones in this sample may be carry-over from other donors' samples.

The chain uses TRBV29-1 and TRBJ2-2; the D is unclear. Germline V gives CDR1 SQVTM, CDR2 ANQGSEA. This CDR3 is 12 amino acids long. The V gene lost 6 bases and the J gene lost 2 bases, with 7 bases spanning the gap. CDR3 residues: CSVKSNTGELFF. The CDR3 region has the DNA TGCAGCGTGAAAAGTAACACCGGGGAGCTGTTTTTT.

The CDR3 spells CASSPTTGFHQHF. The CDR3 nucleotides read TGTGCCAGCAGCCCCACGACAGGGTTTCACCAGCATTTT. The chain combines TRBV28 with TRBJ1-5; 7 bases map to TRBD1. This CDR3 region has 13 residues. Germline values: CDR1 MDHEN, CDR2 SYDVKM. V shed 6 bases, J shed 12 bases, and the junction held 11 bases outside the gene matches.

This chain joins TRBV18 and TRBJ2-5; 7 bases fit TRBD1. V shed 4 bases, J shed 3 bases, and the junction held 2 bases outside the gene matches. Per the germline V gene, CDR1 is KGHSH and CDR2 is LQKENI. The length of the CDR3 is 13 residues. The CDR3 DNA reads as TGTGCCAGCTCACGAGGGACAGAAGAGACCCAGTACTTC. Its protein product is CASSRGTEETQYF.

V gene TRBV10-3 combines with J gene TRBJ2-1, with D tentatively TRBD2 (5 bases). The CDR3 sequence is 13 residues long. CDR1 ENHRY and CDR2 SYGVKD come from the germline V gene. Trimming pared 7 bases from V and 4 bases from J, leaving 11 bases between. CDR3: CAIKRAEYNEQFF. CDR3 in DNA: TGTGCCATCAAGAGGGCAGAGTACAATGAGCAGTTCTTC.

The J gene is TRBJ2-7, the V gene TRBV28, with D perhaps given as TRBD1 or TRBD2 (5 bases each). This CDR3 contains 14 residues. The V and J ends lost 5 bases and 0 bases respectively, with 11 bases between them. Germline-derived CDR1 and CDR2 are MDHEN and SYDVKM. In DNA form, the CDR3 reads TGTGCCAGCAGTACGGGACGGAGCTCCTACGAGCAGTACGTC. Translation: CASSTGRSSYEQYV.

The rearrangement links TRBV27 to TRBJ2-4, with 9 positions matching TRBD2. Looked up from germline, CDR1 is MNHEY and CDR2 is SMNVEV (reference sequence). Unmatched junction bases numbered 0, after V lost 8 bases and J lost 1 base. The CDR3 runs 13 residues. CDR3 nucleotides: TGTGCCAGCGCGGGGGGGGCCAAAAACATTCAGTACTTC. Its translation is CASAGGAKNIQYF.

This rearrangement joins TRBV7-2 to TRBJ2-7; no clear D gene. The CDR3 consists of 15 residues. Trimming took 0 bases from V and 3 from J, leaving 12 bases between them. CDR1 and CDR2 (germline): SGHTA, FQGNSA. CDR3 residues: CASSLAPADHYEQYF. CDR3 bases: TGTGCCAGCAGCTTAGCCCCGGCGGATCACTACGAGCAGTACTTC.

The rearrangement joins TRBV4-3 to TRBJ1-2, with D perhaps matching TRBD1 (6 bases). The CDR3 contains 14 residues. V lost 0 bases and J 7 bases, leaving 12 bases between the germline ends. CDR1 is LGHNA, CDR2 YSLEER, per germline. The CDR3 loop is CASSQEGGWGGYTF. CDR3 sequence (DNA): TGCGCCAGCAGCCAAGAAGGGGGGTGGGGTGGCTACACCTTC.

Only a few counts were recorded for this clone. This chain connects TRBV2 to TRBJ1-5; D is ambiguous. The V end lost 3 bases, the J end lost 4 bases, and 4 bases lay between the germline ends. The CDR3 runs 12 residues. Germline-derived CDR1 and CDR2 are SNHLY and FYNNEI. CDR3 protein: CASSEGNQPQHF. CDR3 in DNA: TGTGCCAGCAGTGAGGGTAATCAGCCCCAGCATTTT.

This clone was detected once. V and J are TRBV5-4 and TRBJ2-7; 8 bases map to TRBD1. Germline V gene data show CDR1 as SGHNT and CDR2 as YYREEE (reference sequence). Unmatched junction bases numbered 6, after V lost 4 bases and J lost 6 bases. The length of the CDR3 is 13 residues. The CDR3 is CASSRTGTGEQYV. Here the CDR3 DNA reads TGTGCCAGCAGCCGGACAGGGACTGGCGAGCAGTACGTC.

The chain recombines TRBV5-1 with TRBJ2-2; D call uncertain. V gave up 3 bases and J gave up 3 bases, with 15 bases separating them. The CDR3 totals 16 residues. CDR1 SGHRS and CDR2 YFSETQ come from the germline V gene. The CDR3 DNA is TGCGCCAGCAGCTCCGGGCCCCACCTCGACACCGGGGAGCTGTTTTTT. Translation gives CASSSGPHLDTGELFF.

The rearrangement uses TRBV6-5 and TRBJ1-2; D gene ambiguous. The V end lost 6 bases, the J end lost 5 bases, and 16 bases lay between the germline ends. CDR3 size: 14 residues. CDR1 is MNHEY, CDR2 SVGAGI, per germline. DNA for the CDR3: TGTGCCAGCAGCCCACCGCCACCGGGATATGGCTACACCTTC. It is translated as CASSPPPPGYGYTF.